This T cell receptor beta chain is drawn from a study of blood T cell repertoires in COVID-19. In the study overall: Samples of COVID-19 (acute and convalescent) were obtained from the United States, Italy and Spain. The analysed material was cDNA or gDNA that came from T cells, B-cell-depleted T cells, or PBMCs.

The germline gives CDR1 MDHEN, CDR2 SYDVKM. V was clipped by 5 bases and J by 10 bases; unmatched bases: 7. This CDR3 is built from 14 residues. In the authors' methods: For nucleated cells, counts were estimated from reference gene primer amplification. The table came from immunoSEQ multiplex PCR; TCRdb's copy has only in-frame clones and leaves some out. D and trimming come from the DNA, and the V and J calls and clone size come from that table. The table lists roughly 11,000 clones, less than 85% of them singletons. This sequence joins TRBV28 and TRBJ1-6; 8 positions match TRBD1. The specimen sequenced was peripheral blood. The receptor's source is a human donor in a cohort sampled during active COVID-19. CDR3 bases: TGTGCCAGCAGTACCGGACAGGGATGGTCACCCCTCCACTTT. Translating it yields CASSTGQGWSPLHF.